These 23 T cell receptor beta chains were all obtained from the same sample, sequenced in a study of a mutant IDH1 vaccine in newly diagnosed glioma. Profiled with immunoSEQ multiplex PCR; TCRdb holds only in-frame clones, not every one. There are 35,000 to 45,000 clones in the sample; roughly 70% occur only once, and 8.9% lies in the top ten. These TCRs are of unknown antigen specificity. Time point of the sample: week 47, end of study. Topical imiquimod accompanied each vaccine dose, which consisted of 300 ug of mutant IDH1 20-mer peptide. The starting material was PBMCs, obtained from a glioma patient whose treatment included an IDH1 peptide vaccine. The receptor set was obtained from a man aged 35 to 55 with glioma.

The J gene is TRBJ2-6, the V gene TRBV5-1; 7 bases align to TRBD1. CDR3 size: 19 residues. Germline-derived CDR1 and CDR2 are SGHRS and YFSETQ. The J segment lost 1 base and the V segment lost 3 bases, leaving 13 bases of the junction unmatched. CDR3: CASSSPHRTGDSGANVLTF. CDR3 coding DNA: TGCGCCAGCAGCTCGCCCCACCGAACAGGGGATTCTGGGGCCAACGTCCTGACTTTC.

The chain links TRBV6-5 to TRBJ2-3, with D possibly matching TRBD2 (5 bases). V was clipped by 7 bases and J by 5 bases, with 10 bases between them. Germline V gene sequence: CDR1 MNHEY, CDR2 SVGAGI. CDR3 length equals 12 residues. The chain's CDR3 is CASTGDGDTQYF. In DNA form, the CDR3 reads TGTGCCAGCACCGGGGATGGAGATACGCAGTATTTT.

The rearrangement joins TRBV25-1 to TRBJ2-5; TRBD2 matches at 7 bases. Germline V gene data show CDR1 as MGHDK and CDR2 as SYGVNS. Trimming removed 4 bases from V and 7 bases from J; junction bases left unmatched: 6. The CDR3 has 13 residues. CDR3: CASSAGWGGTQYF. CDR3 nucleotides: TGTGCCAGCAGTGCAGGCTGGGGGGGGACCCAGTACTTC.

On this clone: Because the CDR3's place on the DNA is in doubt, the DNA is left out and the CDR3 is given as listed by TCRdb. The V and J genes are TRBV19 and TRBJ2-3; whether TRBD2, the table's D call, matches the DNA was not checked. The germline gives CDR1 LNHDA, CDR2 SQIVND (reference sequence). The CDR3 length equals 16 residues, ends included. The CDR3 spells CASTSGLAGGGDTQYF.

The chain has TRBV6-5 and TRBJ1-6; D is unclear. There are 13 residues in the CDR3. CDR1 and CDR2 from the germline V gene are MNHEY and SVGAGI. V was shortened by 5 bases and J by 10 bases, with 12 bases between the two germline ends. The CDR3 nucleotides are TGTGCCAGCAGTCCTCAGAGGAAATCACCCCTCCACTTT. This codes for CASSPQRKSPLHF.

This chain joins TRBV18 and TRBJ2-7; D gene ambiguous. This CDR3 spans 15 amino acids. The V end lost 1 base, the J end lost 2 bases, and 12 bases lay between the germline ends. Germline CDR1 is KGHSH and CDR2 is LQKENI. The CDR3 nucleotides read TGTGCCAGCTCACCACGCAGGCGATATACCTACGAGCAGTACGTC. It codes for CASSPRRRYTYEQYV.

This chain links TRBV5-1 with TRBJ2-7, with 7 bases aligning to TRBD1. This CDR3 contains 13 residues. Germline CDR1 is SGHRS and CDR2 is YFSETQ. V lost 7 bases, J lost 2 bases, and 6 bases stayed unmatched. The CDR3 DNA follows: TGCGCCAGCCGAGGGACAGATACCTACGAGCAGTACTTC. It codes for CASRGTDTYEQYF.

The chain has TRBV2 and TRBJ1-1, with D perhaps TRBD1 (5 bases). Germline V lookup: CDR1 SNHLY, CDR2 FYNNEI. Trimming stripped 10 bases from V and 3 bases from J, with 12 bases between. This CDR3 is built from 12 residues. The CDR3 DNA reads as TGTGCCACCAGACGGGGGGACACTGAAGCTTTCTTT. Its translation: CATRRGDTEAFF.

The CDR3 coding sequence is TGTGCCAGCACCCGTAGATGGGACACCCCCAGCTCCTACAATGAGCAGTTCTTC. Translation gives CASTRRWDTPSSYNEQFF. The J gene is TRBJ2-1, the V gene TRBV11-3; D is possibly TRBD1 (6 bases). Per germline, CDR1 SGHNT and CDR2 YENEEA. The CDR3 is 18 residues long. Trimming removed 7 bases at V and 0 bases at J, with 22 bases between.

This rearrangement joins TRBV11-3 to TRBJ1-1; a possible D gene is TRBD1 (5 bases). The CDR3 totals 14 residues. V lost 2 bases, J lost 5 bases, and 12 bases lay in between. The germline V gene has CDR1 SGHNT and CDR2 YENEEA. CDR3 coding DNA: TGTGCCAGCAGCTTATATGGGGCAGAAACTGAAGCTTTCTTT. Translated: CASSLYGAETEAFF.

This chain connects TRBV18 to TRBJ2-1; 10 bases map to TRBD1. The CDR3 has 14 residues. V dropped 6 bases and J dropped 8; count of bases not matched to a gene: 7. Germline assignment: CDR1 KGHSH and CDR2 LQKENI. CDR3 nucleotide sequence: TGTGCCAGCTCCCGACAGGGGGCCAGGGATGAGCAGTTCTTC. Its protein product is CASSRQGARDEQFF.

J is TRBJ1-5 and V is TRBV27; D may be TRBD1 (6 bases). Looked up from germline, CDR1 is MNHEY and CDR2 is SMNVEV (reference sequence). V lost 5 bases to trimming and J lost 7 bases, with 24 bases between them. The CDR3 has 17 amino acids. CDR3 sequence reads: CASSPSGALVGRQPQHF. CDR3 sequence (DNA): TGTGCCAGCAGTCCGTCGGGGGCGTTGGTAGGAAGGCAGCCCCAGCATTTT.

The CDR3 reads CASSEYGDRTQYF. The CDR3 DNA reads as TGTGCCAGCAGTGAATACGGTGACAGGACGCAGTATTTT. V usage is TRBV25-1 and J usage is TRBJ2-3, with D possibly matching TRBD1 (6 bases). The CDR3 is 13 residues long. V was clipped by 0 bases and J by 9 bases, with 10 bases between them. The germline V gene encodes CDR1 MGHDK and CDR2 SYGVNS.

The chain employs TRBV7-9 and TRBJ2-3; D possibly corresponds to TRBD2 (6 bases). With 2 bases removed from V and 1 base from J, the gap between germline ends came to 13 bases. The CDR3 length is 16 residues. Germline assignment: CDR1 SEHNR and CDR2 FQNEAQ (reference sequence). This CDR3 is CASSLLREVGTDTQYF. Written as DNA, the CDR3 is TGTGCCAGCAGCTTATTGAGGGAGGTAGGCACAGATACGCAGTATTTT.

The table lists this clone with a few counts. The CDR3 DNA is TGTGCCACCGCAAGGGGGGCGAGTAATTCACCCCTCCACTTT. Translating gives CATARGASNSPLHF. The genes are TRBV19 and TRBJ1-6; tentatively, D is TRBD1 (6 bases). Germline CDR1 LNHDA, CDR2 SQIVND (reference sequence). This CDR3 has 14 amino acids. Trimming cost V 10 bases and J 6 bases, with 16 bases left between them.

The V call is TRBV4-1, the J call TRBJ1-3, with D unclear. Trimming left V 0 bases short and J 0 bases short, with 6 bases between. The CDR3 extends over 15 amino acids. Germline CDR1 is MGHRA and CDR2 is YSYEKL. The CDR3 region is CASSQDSTSGNTIYF. DNA for the CDR3: TGCGCCAGCAGCCAAGATAGCACCTCTGGAAACACCATATATTTT.

The rearrangement joins TRBV7-9 to TRBJ2-3; 13 nucleotides line up with TRBD2. The J segment lost 4 bases and the V segment lost 5 bases, leaving 6 bases of the junction unmatched. CDR1 and CDR2 from the germline V gene are SEHNR and FQNEAQ (reference sequence). This CDR3 comprises 16 residues. CDR3 loop: CASSRTSGSGADTQYF. CDR3 nucleotide sequence: TGTGCCAGCAGCAGGACTAGCGGGAGTGGAGCAGATACGCAGTATTTT.

The rearrangement joins TRBV6-1 to TRBJ2-5; 7 bases fit TRBD1. Germline lookup yields CDR1 MNHNS and CDR2 SASEGT. After removal of 3 bases from V and 1 base from J, the junction contained 8 bases not matched to a gene. CDR3 length: 16 residues. The chain's CDR3 is CASSDIQGSFQETQYF. The CDR3 region has the DNA TGTGCCAGCAGTGATATACAGGGGTCCTTCCAAGAGACCCAGTACTTC.

This chain uses TRBV18 with TRBJ2-7; TRBD1 matches at 7 bases. Trimming cost V 3 bases and J 3 bases; bases outside gene matches: 2. This CDR3 has 13 amino acids. The V gene's germline CDR1 is KGHSH and CDR2 LQKENI. The CDR3 is CASSPGTDYEQYF. The CDR3, as DNA: TGTGCCAGCTCACCTGGGACAGACTACGAGCAGTACTTC. The full variable domain, with the rest looked up from reference TRBV18 and TRBJ2-7, is NAGVMQNPRHLVRRRGQEARLRCSPMKGHSHVYWYRQLPEEGLKFMVYLQKENIIDESGMPKERFSAEFPKEGPSILRIQQVVRGDSAAYFCASSPGTDYEQYFGPGTRLTVT.

This chain uses TRBV6-5 with TRBJ1-3; possibly TRBD1 for D (5 bases). This CDR3 has 15 amino acids. Germline lookup yields CDR1 MNHEY and CDR2 SVGAGI. The ends were cut back, 3 bases at V and 0 bases at J, with 9 bases in the middle. The CDR3 loop reads CASSYTGNSGNTIYF. CDR3 DNA sequence: TGTGCCAGCAGTTATACAGGCAACTCTGGAAACACCATATATTTT.

The chain carries TRBV19 and TRBJ2-1; 16 bases are a match to TRBD2. Germline V CDR1 and CDR2: LNHDA, SQIVND (reference sequence). With V trimmed by 6 bases and J by 0 bases, 5 bases remained unmatched. This CDR3 spans 18 amino acids. CDR3 amino acids: CASRPGLAGGSSYNEQFF. CDR3 bases: TGTGCCAGTAGGCCGGGACTAGCGGGAGGGAGCTCCTACAATGAGCAGTTCTTC.

This clone was observed a single time. The chain has TRBV28 and TRBJ2-7; D might be TRBD2 (5 bases). Between the trimmed V and J ends, which lost 5 bases and 2 bases, there was a span of 16 bases. From germline, CDR1 is MDHEN and CDR2 SYDVKM. The CDR3 sequence is 15 residues long. The CDR3 DNA follows: TGTGCCAGCAGTCCGCCCTTGGCGGGCCCCTACGAGCAGTACGTC. Protein sequence: CASSPPLAGPYEQYV.

This sequence joins TRBV7-2 and TRBJ1-2, with D hard to call. Germline V gene data show CDR1 as SGHTA and CDR2 as FQGNSA. V was shortened by 5 bases and J by 0 bases, with 13 bases between the two germline ends. This CDR3 region has 15 residues. The chain's CDR3 is CASSLGLGSNYGYTF. For the CDR3, the DNA is TGTGCCAGCAGCCTAGGGTTAGGGTCTAACTATGGCTACACCTTC.